This T cell receptor (beta chain) was found in a study of blood T cell repertoires in COVID-19. Study-level information: Acute and convalescent COVID-19 samples came from the United States, Italy and Spain. In each case, the material was cDNA or gDNA derived from T cells, B-cell-depleted T cells, or PBMCs.

This CDR3 comprises 12 residues. V was pared by 5 bases and J by 5 bases, with 8 bases between. The germline V gene has CDR1 SEHNR and CDR2 FQNEAQ (reference sequence). Participants' own reports of clinical history determined their cohort assignment. Symptom resolution, clearance, or two negative PCRs marked donors in Cohort 3 as recovered. This clone was recorded once. Some clones are missing from TCRdb's copy, which holds only in-frame ones; the method was immunoSEQ multiplex PCR. The profile shows over 250,000 clones, around 87% of them singletons. V gene TRBV7-9 combines with J gene TRBJ2-3; the D gene is possibly TRBD1 (6 bases). This receptor was obtained from a woman aged 25 to 45 who had recovered from COVID-19. Specimen: PBMCs or T cells enriched from blood (not recorded which). CDR3: CASSARGDTQYF. In DNA, the CDR3 is TGTGCCAGCAGCGCCAGGGGAGATACGCAGTATTTT.